These T cell receptor beta chains were read from a single sample in a study of blood T cell repertoires in COVID-19. Data came from immunoSEQ multiplex PCR; TCRdb stores just in-frame clones and leaves some out. The table has tens of thousands of clones, 79% seen once. Sequenced sample: peripheral blood. The receptors originated from a woman aged 55-70 years with acute or convalescent COVID-19. CDR3s leave out the opening cysteine and the closing phenylalanine or tryptophan.

j_call v_call cdr3_aa
TRBJ1-2 TRBV5-1 ASSIEGAGGYT
TRBJ2-7 TRBV7-2 ASSLLSGTGSHEQY
TRBJ2-7 TRBV5-8 ASSTGDSSYEQY
TRBJ2-3 TRBV5-1 ASSRTVTDTQY
TRBJ1-2 TRBV5-1 ALGGGPYGYT
TRBJ1-1 TRBV7-3 ASSLRRGTEAF
TRBJ1-5 TRBV28 ASSLLGGQIYQPQH
TRBJ2-3 TRBV2 ASTPSGGGDTQY
TRBJ2-1 TRBV5-1 ASSWTGGYNEQF
TRBJ2-1 TRBV7-2 ASLRLAGGLSSYNEQF
TRBJ1-6 TRBV6-5 ASSYGQNNSPLH
TRBJ1-5 TRBV6-4 ASNRQGGKPQH
TRBJ2-7 TRBV29-1 SVRPGLSYEQY
TRBJ2-7 TRBV28 ASSFPRSSGYEQY
TRBJ2-3 TRBV6-2/TRBV6-3 ASSYRETDTQY
TRBJ1-3 TRBV6-5 ASRSPGFGGNTIY
TRBJ2-3 TRBV5-5 ASSLDGGGPNTQY
TRBJ2-7 TRBV6-6 ASSPDKYEQY
TRBJ2-2 TRBV7-9 ASSFDPGGFAGELF
TRBJ2-1 TRBV11-1 ASSPDSRQDEQF
TRBJ1-5 TRBV6-5 ASSYGRNQPQH
TRBJ2-2 TRBV5-1 ASSGTGNTGELF
TRBJ1-1 TRBV19 ASNVLGNTEAF
TRBJ2-1 TRBV7-9 ASSAPGSYNEQF
TRBJ2-2 TRBV14 ASSTGATGELF
TRBJ2-3 TRBV15 ATRPGLGATDTQY
TRBJ1-4 TRBV10-3 AIRAGTAEKLF
TRBJ2-1 TRBV6-2/TRBV6-3 ASSYRERGGPGEQF
TRBJ1-2 TRBV28 ASSLPPRQPSQYGYT
TRBJ1-1 TRBV12-3/TRBV12-4 ASSFRSGSQAF
TRBJ1-2 TRBV6-5 ASRFIPPSGNGYT
TRBJ2-1 TRBV2 ASSVWQNNEQF
TRBJ2-3 TRBV28 ASELAGATDTQY
TRBJ2-7 TRBV11-3 ASSAHGTGGEQY
TRBJ2-7 TRBV7-9 ASSPRSGVEQY
TRBJ2-1 TRBV30 AWERGTGLNEQF
TRBJ2-7 TRBV19 ASSIDQGEAY
TRBJ2-1 TRBV29-1 SVAGTGVNEQF
TRBJ1-1 TRBV6-2/TRBV6-3 ASRRGHQNTEAF
TRBJ2-5 TRBV6-5 ASSYSSGGFQETQY
TRBJ2-5 TRBV7-8 ASNLWASGETQY
TRBJ1-4 TRBV14 ASSPDPATNEKLF